The source of this TCR beta chain is a study of early T cells in non-severe SARS-CoV-2 infection. Across the study: With bulk RNA from unsorted whole blood as input, sequencing yielded unpaired chains.

V dropped 3 bases and J dropped 3 bases, with 8 bases sitting between them. CDR3 length: 14 residues. Notes on the study in general: Private and CD4 specificities were missed by VDJdb matching, which favored anti-spike CD8 responses.

As concerns this clonotype: Its antigen is as yet unknown.

The TCR library protocol was used to attach unique molecular identifiers. These identifiers were attached to individual cDNA molecules. TCRdb reprocessed the 5' RACE reads with MiXCR, giving one entry per CDR3 protein. This repertoire shows about 77,000 distinct CDR3 sequences, roughly an eighth found once; its top ten account for roughly 15%. This clonotype originated in an adult who was a healthcare worker with PCR-confirmed SARS-CoV-2 infection or an uninfected control (not recorded which). The donor label of this sample is uncertain. V gene TRBV12-3 or TRBV12-4 combines with J gene TRBJ2-2, with D tentatively TRBD1 (5 bases). The starting material was whole blood, obtained at baseline. The CDR3 protein is CASSFGRDTGELFF. The DNA for the CDR3 is TGTGCCAGCAGTTTCGGCAGGGACACCGGGGAGCTGTTTTTT.